One and the same sample provided the 2 T cell receptor beta chains below, sequenced in a study of shared clonotypes between healthy human individuals. Clones were sequenced by immunoSEQ multiplex PCR, and TCRdb holds only the in-frame ones, with some missing. The table lists approximately 100,000 clones, about 70% of them singletons. The material sequenced was memory CD8+ T cells sorted from blood. As for subset: CD45RO+ cells pooled with CCR7-negative TemRA cells. These TCRs come from a woman in her 30s in good health.

The chain combines TRBV27 with TRBJ1-2; TRBD1 aligns across 8 bases. CDR1 MNHEY and CDR2 SMNVEV come from the germline V gene (reference sequence). The CDR3 runs to 15 residues. V lost 0 bases, J lost 4 bases, and 4 bases stayed unmatched. The CDR3 loop is CASSLSPDRAYGYTF. The CDR3 nucleotides read TGTGCCAGCAGTTTATCCCCGGACAGGGCCTATGGCTACACCTTC.

This clone was found once. This sequence joins TRBV4-2 and TRBJ1-4, with D uncertain. Germline CDR1 LGHNA, CDR2 YNFKEQ. CDR3 length: 16 residues. The V end lost 2 bases, the J end lost 8 bases, and 18 bases lay between the germline ends. CDR3: CASSQISGHQVEKLFF. The CDR3, as DNA: TGTGCCAGCAGCCAAATATCGGGCCATCAGGTGGAAAAACTGTTTTTT.